Below, 5 T cell receptor beta chains from the same sample are listed, as sequenced in a study of blood T cell repertoires in COVID-19. Only in-frame clones appear in the TCRdb table, and some are missing; sequencing was by immunoSEQ multiplex PCR. The data show some 670,000 clones, around 89% seen once. Sequenced input: peripheral blood. The receptors come from a woman aged 18-29 years with acute or convalescent COVID-19.

The rearrangement links TRBV2 to TRBJ2-5; possible D gene TRBD1, 6 bases. CDR3 length equals 14 residues. Germline V gene data show CDR1 as SNHLY and CDR2 as FYNNEI. V was trimmed by 7 bases and J by 1 base, leaving 13 bases between them. The CDR3 DNA reads TGTGCCAGCAACCCTGACAGGTCCCAAGAGACCCAGTACTTC. Amino acid sequence: CASNPDRSQETQYF.

This chain links TRBV29-1 with TRBJ2-3; 14 bases fit TRBD2. The trim removed 3 bases at V and 6 bases at J, leaving 5 bases unmatched. CDR1 and CDR2 from the germline V gene are SQVTM and ANQGSEA. The CDR3 is 15 residues long. As DNA, the CDR3 is TGCAGCGTTGATGGGACTAGCGGGGGAGGTGATACGCAGTATTTT. Translated: CSVDGTSGGGDTQYF.

The V call is TRBV6-5, the J call TRBJ2-1; 11 positions match TRBD2. This CDR3 comprises 15 residues. The junction had 10 bases not matched to a gene; V was cut back by 10 bases and J by 5 bases. Per germline, CDR1 MNHEY and CDR2 SVGAGI. As DNA, the CDR3 is TGTGCCACTGTTTTAGCGGGGGGGCCCCACAATGAGCAGTTCTTC. Translating gives CATVLAGGPHNEQFF.

The gene calls are TRBV5-5 and TRBJ1-2; maybe TRBD1 (5 bases). Germline V CDR1 and CDR2: SGHKS, YYEKEE (reference sequence). Trimming left V 2 bases short and J 4 bases short, with 12 bases between. The CDR3 has 14 residues. The CDR3 sequence is CASSFWGESYGYTF. The CDR3 DNA follows: TGTGCCAGCAGCTTTTGGGGGGAGAGCTATGGCTACACCTTC.

This chain links TRBV29-1 with TRBJ1-1; no clear D. CDR3 length equals 14 residues. Germline V lookup: CDR1 SQVTM, CDR2 ANQGSEA. V dropped 1 base and J dropped 4 bases, with 13 bases sitting between them. Here the CDR3 DNA reads TGCAGCGTTGAAGCAGAGGGCCCCGGCACTGAAGCTTTCTTT. Translated, it gives CSVEAEGPGTEAFF.